Following are 25 T cell receptor beta chains from one sample sequenced in a study of blood T cell repertoires in COVID-19. Repertoires were generated with immunoSEQ multiplex PCR, while TCRdb's copy carries only in-frame clones and drops some. The sample lists around 92,000 clones; about 83% were seen once. The source material was peripheral blood. The receptors were sampled from a woman of 80 years or more with acute or convalescent COVID-19.

The sample holds many counts of this clone. The chain is built from TRBV7-8 and TRBJ1-1; 7 nucleotides match TRBD1. V lost 3 bases, J lost 6 bases, and 4 bases stayed unmatched. The CDR3 extends over 13 amino acids. Germline CDR1 reads SGHVS; CDR2 reads FQNEAQ. CDR3 nucleotide sequence: TGTGCCAGCAGCTTCACACAGGGGTCTGAAGCTTTCTTT. This codes for CASSFTQGSEAFF.

The V gene is TRBV7-2, the J gene TRBJ2-4, with 11 nucleotides matching TRBD1. Germline-derived CDR1 and CDR2 are SGHTA and FQGNSA. V lost 5 bases to trimming and J lost 0 bases; unmatched junction nucleotides: 6. This CDR3 spans 17 amino acids. The DNA for the CDR3 is TGTGCCAGCAGCCTACGAGGACAGGGGGCAGCCAAAAACATTCAGTACTTC. It is translated as CASSLRGQGAAKNIQYF. Based on the CDR3 plus reference TRBV7-2 and TRBJ2-4, the full variable domain is GAGVSQSPSNKVTEKGKDVELRCDPISGHTALYWYRQSLGQGLEFLIYFQGNSAPDKSGLPSDRFSAERTGGSVSTLTIQRTQQEDSAVYLCASSLRGQGAAKNIQYFGAGTRLSVL.

This clone came up once. The rearrangement uses TRBV5-1 and TRBJ2-1, with TRBD2 as a possible D gene (5 bases). The germline V gene encodes CDR1 SGHRS and CDR2 YFSETQ. The germline V and J ends were trimmed by 2 bases and 9 bases, with 9 bases remaining between them. The CDR3 runs 12 residues. CDR3 amino acids: CASSFSSTEQFF. The CDR3 DNA sequence: TGCGCCAGCAGCTTCTCTAGCACTGAGCAGTTCTTC.

V usage is TRBV19 and J usage is TRBJ2-2; 7 bases match TRBD2. Trimming at V came to 4 bases and at J to 5 bases, leaving 7 bases not matched to a gene. The CDR3 is 15 residues long. Germline values: CDR1 LNHDA, CDR2 SQIVND (reference sequence). CDR3 nucleotides: TGTGCCAGTAGTAGCGGGAGAGTAAGGACCGGGGAGCTGTTTTTT. Translation: CASSSGRVRTGELFF.

This clone appeared a few times. V is TRBV28 and J is TRBJ2-3, with 10 nucleotides matching TRBD2. This CDR3 contains 16 residues. Losses at the gene ends were 4 bases for V and 5 bases for J; bases not matched to a gene: 9. Germline V gene data show CDR1 as MDHEN and CDR2 as SYDVKM. CDR3 amino acids: CASSSPLAGSRDTQYF. For the CDR3, the DNA is TGTGCCAGCAGTTCACCACTAGCGGGGAGTCGAGATACGCAGTATTTT.

This chain uses TRBV6-2 or TRBV6-3 with TRBJ1-1, with D hard to call. Trimming left V 1 base short and J 3 bases short, with 9 bases between. The CDR3 is 14 residues long. Germline V gives CDR1 MNHEY, CDR2 SVGEGT. CDR3 bases: TGTGCCAGCAGTTACTGGGCCTCGGACACTGAAGCTTTCTTT. Its translation is CASSYWASDTEAFF.

The chain links TRBV11-2 to TRBJ2-7; D is undetermined. The CDR3 has 12 amino acids. The germline gives CDR1 SGHAT, CDR2 FQNNGV. The V end lost 0 bases, the J end lost 3 bases, and 3 bases lay between the germline ends. CDR3 nucleotides: TGTGCCAGCAGCTTAGAGAGCTACGAGCAGTACTTC. Translation gives CASSLESYEQYF.

The V gene is TRBV4-2, the J gene TRBJ2-1; 7 bases fit TRBD2. CDR1 and CDR2 (germline): LGHNA, YNFKEQ. This CDR3 has 18 residues. Germline trimming cut 0 bases from V and 6 bases from J; bases unmatched to any gene: 14. CDR3 residues: CASSQDEQAGVVRNEQFF. The CDR3 DNA follows: TGTGCCAGCAGCCAAGATGAGCAGGCGGGAGTCGTTCGCAATGAGCAGTTCTTC.

This clone occurred once. The CDR3 loop is CASSLVTATNEKLFF. The CDR3 DNA sequence: TGTGCCAGCAGCTTAGTAACTGCAACTAATGAAAAACTGTTTTTT. This chain uses TRBV7-2 with TRBJ1-4, with D unclear. Germline V gene sequence: CDR1 SGHTA, CDR2 FQGNSA. The CDR3 loop spans 15 amino acids. Deletions cut 1 base from V and 0 bases from J, with 6 bases between.

This chain joins TRBV12-3 or TRBV12-4 and TRBJ2-7; D uncertain. V was pared by 7 bases and J by 1 base, with 11 bases between. The CDR3 covers 13 residues. As DNA, the CDR3 is TGTGCCAGCACCCAGGCTTCTTCCTACGAGCAGTACTTC. This encodes CASTQASSYEQYF.

The rearrangement links TRBV12-5 to TRBJ2-3, with TRBD1 matching over 8 bases. The CDR3 spans 12 residues. J lost 7 bases, V lost 7 bases, and 4 bases had no gene match. Germline CDR1 and CDR2: LGHNT and FRNRAP. CDR3 protein: CASARGQNTQYF. The DNA of the CDR3 is TGTGCTAGTGCCAGGGGGCAGAATACGCAGTATTTT.

The rearrangement joins TRBV5-4 to TRBJ2-7, with 8 bases identical to TRBD2. J lost 2 bases, V lost 3 bases, and 4 bases had no gene match. From germline, CDR1 is SGHNT and CDR2 YYREEE (reference sequence). The CDR3 loop spans 14 amino acids. CDR3 bases: TGTGCCAGCAGCTCTCGGACTAGCACCTACGAGCAGTACTTC. It specifies CASSSRTSTYEQYF.

The V gene is TRBV2, the J gene TRBJ2-1; D is uncertain. CDR3 length: 16 amino acids. Trimming took off 7 bases at V and 9 bases at J, with 25 bases between the two ends. Germline CDR1 is SNHLY and CDR2 is FYNNEI. CDR3 amino acids: CASTKGRLSKGIEQFF. The CDR3 nucleotides are TGTGCCAGCACCAAAGGCCGACTCTCTAAAGGAATTGAGCAGTTCTTC.

The chain has TRBV19 and TRBJ1-5; D is perhaps TRBD1 (6 bases). Germline V gives CDR1 LNHDA, CDR2 SQIVND (reference sequence). The length of the CDR3 is 13 residues. Trimming stripped 6 bases from V and 9 bases from J, with 15 bases between. Written as DNA, the CDR3 is TGTGCCAGTAGCCCCGAGGGGGATAGGCCCCAGCATTTT. Its translation: CASSPEGDRPQHF.

The V and J genes are TRBV7-2 and TRBJ1-5; TRBD1 matches 8 bases. Germline V CDR1 and CDR2: SGHTA, FQGNSA. CDR3 size: 17 residues. Germline trimming cut 1 base from V and 2 bases from J; bases unmatched to any gene: 7. The CDR3: CASSLGQGRGGNQPQHF. The CDR3 DNA is TGTGCCAGCAGCTTAGGACAGGGGAGAGGTGGCAATCAGCCCCAGCATTTT.

The chain joins TRBV2 to TRBJ2-5; 7 nucleotides match TRBD1. V trimming: 6 bases; J trimming: 5 bases; junction bases outside the gene matches: 6. Germline V lookup: CDR1 SNHLY, CDR2 FYNNEI. The CDR3 has 13 amino acids. The CDR3 region has the DNA TGTGCCAGCAGGGGAACAGGGGTCGAGACCCAGTACTTC. This sequence encodes CASRGTGVETQYF.

The rearrangement uses TRBV10-3 and TRBJ2-7, with 10 bases aligning to TRBD1. With 6 bases clipped from V and 4 bases from J, the junction kept 9 bases outside the gene matches. From germline, CDR1 is ENHRY and CDR2 SYGVKD. The CDR3 length is 15 residues. Here the CDR3 DNA reads TGTGCCATCAGCCTGACCCCGGGACAGGGGTACGAGCAGTACTTC. This translates into CAISLTPGQGYEQYF.

This clone has just a few counts. The chain employs TRBV9 and TRBJ1-2; D is unresolved. The V end was cut by 0 bases, the J end by 8 bases, with 17 bases between. The CDR3 consists of 15 residues. Germline-derived CDR1 and CDR2 are SGDLS and YYNGEE. The CDR3 coding sequence is TGTGCCAGCAGCGTAGGGTGGACTCCCGGCGGAGGCTACACCTTC. Translated, it gives CASSVGWTPGGGYTF.

This clone was detected a few times. The genes are TRBV6-5 and TRBJ1-1; 7 nucleotides line up with TRBD1. V lost 5 bases to trimming and J lost 0 bases; unmatched junction nucleotides: 6. The CDR3 length is 15 residues. Germline CDR1 is MNHEY and CDR2 is SVGAGI. The CDR3 DNA sequence: TGTGCCAGCAGTCCGGGACAGCTATTGAACACTGAAGCTTTCTTT. Its translation: CASSPGQLLNTEAFF.

This chain uses TRBV27 with TRBJ2-2, with a weak D call TRBD2 (6 bases). The CDR3 contains 16 residues. V lost 3 bases, J lost 0 bases, and 11 bases lay in between. CDR1 is MNHEY, CDR2 SMNVEV, per germline (reference sequence). CDR3 bases: TGTGCCAGCAGTTTGTCGCGGGGTTCGAACACCGGGGAGCTGTTTTTT. Translation: CASSLSRGSNTGELFF.

This clone was counted a single time. V and J are TRBV11-2 and TRBJ2-1, with 7 bases matching TRBD2. This CDR3 has 15 residues. V trimming: 1 base; J trimming: 3 bases; junction bases outside the gene matches: 3. Germline V gives CDR1 SGHAT, CDR2 FQNNGV. The chain's CDR3 is CASSLVAGVYNEQFF. The CDR3 nucleotides are TGTGCCAGCAGCTTAGTGGCGGGGGTCTACAATGAGCAGTTCTTC.

The V and J genes are TRBV5-1 and TRBJ1-1, with 9 nucleotides matching TRBD1. CDR3 length: 14 residues. Unmatched junction bases numbered 4, after V lost 7 bases and J lost 0 bases. The V gene's germline CDR1 is SGHRS and CDR2 YFSETQ. CDR3 amino acids: CASGTGRLNTEAFF. Written as DNA, the CDR3 is TGCGCCAGCGGGACAGGGCGTTTGAACACTGAAGCTTTCTTT.

This clone was observed a single time. The chain couples TRBV19 to TRBJ2-3, with 8 bases matching TRBD1. Trimming at V came to 7 bases and at J to 7 bases, leaving 7 bases not matched to a gene. Germline CDR1 and CDR2: LNHDA and SQIVND (reference sequence). The CDR3 runs 13 residues. The CDR3 DNA reads TGTGCCAGTATCAAGGCAGGGGGCCATACGCAGTATTTT. Amino acid sequence: CASIKAGGHTQYF.

DNA for the CDR3: TGTGCCACCAGCAGAGATGGAGGGACCGAAAAACTGTTTTTT. Translation: CATSRDGGTEKLFF. V and J are TRBV15 and TRBJ1-4; possibly TRBD1 for D (5 bases). This CDR3 is 14 amino acids long. Germline assignment: CDR1 LNHNV and CDR2 YYDKDF (reference sequence). V was clipped by 0 bases and J by 8 bases, with 10 bases between them.

This chain links TRBV11-2 with TRBJ2-3; D perhaps matches TRBD1 (5 bases). V was cut by 0 bases and J by 4 bases, with 11 bases left in between. CDR1 is SGHAT, CDR2 FQNNGV, per germline. The CDR3 is made up of 15 amino acids. CDR3 residues: CASSLDPRVADTQYF. The CDR3 nucleotides read TGTGCCAGCAGCTTAGACCCCAGGGTGGCAGATACGCAGTATTTT.